This is a list of T cell receptor beta chains from one sample in a study of T cells after yellow fever vaccination. TCRdb re-analysed the 5' RACE reads in MiXCR, keeping a single row per CDR3 protein. The sample records around 150,000 distinct CDR3 sequences, more than 5.5% being singletons. The sequencing here drew on CD4+ T cells sorted from PBMCs, taken 5 days after the first yellow fever vaccination. Source of these receptors: a man between 18 and 29 years old who received the YFV17D yellow fever vaccine. Both conserved end residues are part of each CDR3. D genes are given only for firm matches. Some rows have no size entry. The others give once, few or many, or a class for an expanded clone.

cdr3_length	v_call	d_call	clone_size	j_call	cdr3_aa	cdr3_nt
15	TRBV27	TRBD1	many	TRBJ2-7	CASSLDGTGTYEQYF	TGTGCCAGCAGTTTAGATGGGACAGGGACCTACGAGCAGTACTTC
15	TRBV19	.	.	TRBJ1-1	CASRKGLIMNTEAFF	TGTGCCAGTAGAAAGGGCCTCATCATGAACACTGAAGCTTTCTTT
17	TRBV15	.	.	TRBJ2-1	CATSGGLGDRGENEQFF	TGTGCCACCAGCGGGGGCCTAGGAGACCGGGGGGAAAATGAGCAGTTCTTC
15	TRBV30	TRBD1	many	TRBJ1-6	CAWSLLDREDSPLHF	TGTGCCTGGAGCCTTCTGGACAGGGAAGACTCACCCCTCCACTTT
17	TRBV6-1	TRBD1	many	TRBJ2-1	CASIVNPGGGRYNEQFF	TGTGCCAGCATTGTGAACCCAGGGGGCGGCCGCTACAATGAGCAGTTCTTC
15	TRBV12-3/TRBV12-4	.	.	TRBJ1-2	CASSRGAYGFYGYTF	TGTGCCAGCAGCCGTGGCGCCTATGGTTTCTATGGCTACACCTTC
18	TRBV4-1	TRBD1	.	TRBJ2-6	CASSQTGQGRSGANVLTF	TGCGCCAGCAGCCAGACGGGACAGGGACGGTCTGGGGCCAACGTCCTGACTTTC
14	TRBV5-1	TRBD1	many	TRBJ2-7	CASSSGTGTYEQYF	TGCGCCAGCAGCAGCGGGACAGGGACGTACGAGCAGTACTTC
11	TRBV24-1	.	.	TRBJ1-2	CATSDTYGYTF	TGTGCCACCAGTGACACCTATGGCTACACCTTC
15	TRBV5-1	.	.	TRBJ2-1	CASSPESPAYNEQFF	TGCGCCAGCAGCCCTGAATCCCCCGCCTACAATGAGCAGTTCTTC
14	TRBV18	.	.	TRBJ1-2	CASSPTAGDYGYTF	TGTGCCAGCTCACCAACGGCAGGCGACTATGGCTACACCTTC
14	TRBV6-2/TRBV6-3	.	many	TRBJ2-1	CASSTQGLTDEQFF	TGTGCCAGCAGCACCCAAGGGCTGACGGATGAGCAGTTCTTC
15	TRBV7-2	TRBD2	many	TRBJ2-1	CASASGGAAYNEQFF	TGTGCCAGCGCTTCGGGGGGGGCGGCGTACAATGAGCAGTTCTTC
13	TRBV29-1	.	many	TRBJ2-5	CSVARGATETQYF	TGCAGCGTCGCCCGGGGGGCCACGGAGACCCAGTACTTC
13	TRBV12-3/TRBV12-4	.	.	TRBJ2-1	CASSRPGQPGKFF	TGTGCCAGCAGCCGACCCGGACAGCCTGGGAAGTTCTTC
14	TRBV5-1	TRBD2	many	TRBJ2-1	CASSLDGLVGEQFF	TGCGCCAGCAGCTTGGATGGACTAGTGGGTGAGCAGTTCTTC
14	TRBV4-3	.	many	TRBJ1-1	CASSRDLLNTEAFF	TGCGCCAGCAGCCGCGATCTTCTGAACACTGAAGCTTTCTTT
14	TRBV4-1	TRBD1	many	TRBJ2-5	CASSQVGGEETQYF	TGCGCCAGCAGCCAAGTAGGGGGCGAGGAGACCCAGTACTTC
15	TRBV7-8	TRBD1	many	TRBJ1-2	CASSSSRGRNYGYTF	TGTGCCAGCAGCTCAAGCAGGGGGCGCAACTATGGCTACACCTTC
14	TRBV18	.	.	TRBJ1-2	CASSPAAGVDGYTF	TGTGCCAGCTCACCCGCCGCGGGTGTCGACGGCTACACCTTC
14	TRBV11-2	.	.	TRBJ1-1	CASTEMWGWTEAFF	TGTGCCAGCACCGAGATGTGGGGATGGACTGAAGCTTTCTTT
18	TRBV4-3	.	many	TRBJ2-6	CASSQGARVDFGANVLTF	TGCGCCAGCAGCCAAGGAGCAAGGGTGGACTTTGGGGCCAACGTCCTGACTTTC
12	TRBV29-1	.	.	TRBJ1-1	CSIQTENTEAFF	TGCAGCATACAGACAGAGAACACTGAAGCTTTCTTT
16	TRBV5-1	.	many	TRBJ2-1	CASSQKGTAGADEQFF	TGCGCCAGCAGCCAGAAGGGGACTGCTGGGGCGGATGAGCAGTTCTTC
14	TRBV7-9	TRBD1	many	TRBJ2-7	CASSSGQGANEQYF	TGTGCCAGCAGCTCTGGACAGGGGGCCAACGAGCAGTACTTC
16	TRBV20-1	.	.	TRBJ2-4	CSARPLPGEAKNIQYF	TGCAGTGCTAGACCCCTTCCCGGGGAAGCCAAAAACATTCAGTACTTC
14	TRBV4-2	.	.	TRBJ2-3	CASSQGGLRDTQYF	TGTGCCAGCAGCCAAGGGGGGCTTAGAGATACGCAGTATTTT
14	TRBV7-6	.	many	TRBJ2-3	CASSLDGRPDTQYF	TGTGCCAGCAGCTTAGACGGAAGGCCAGATACGCAGTATTTT
17	TRBV7-3	TRBD2	many	TRBJ2-3	CASSSPRERGSTDTQYF	TGTGCCAGCAGCTCCCCCCGGGAGCGGGGTAGCACAGATACGCAGTATTTT
16	TRBV6-2/TRBV6-3	.	many	TRBJ2-5	CASSYPFGLLEETQYF	TGTGCCAGCAGTTACCCTTTCGGCCTCTTGGAGGAGACCCAGTACTTC
12	TRBV29-1	TRBD1	.	TRBJ1-1	CSANRGNTEAFF	TGCAGCGCGAACAGGGGGAACACTGAAGCTTTCTTT
14	TRBV7-9	.	.	TRBJ2-7	CASSLRAGNIEQYF	TGTGCCAGCAGCTTACGAGCAGGGAATATCGAGCAGTACTTC
14	TRBV24-1	.	many	TRBJ2-3	CATSDEGPTDTQYF	TGTGCCACCAGTGACGAGGGGCCCACAGATACGCAGTATTTT
13	TRBV10-3	.	.	TRBJ1-5	CAISIQGRQPQHF	TGTGCCATCAGCATCCAGGGCCGGCAGCCCCAGCATTTT
14	TRBV12-3/TRBV12-4	TRBD2	few	TRBJ2-1	CASSISGGAGEQFF	TGTGCCAGCAGTATTAGCGGGGGGGCGGGTGAGCAGTTCTTC
16	TRBV4-3	.	many	TRBJ1-1	CASSLSPEGRNTEAFF	TGCGCCAGCAGCCTGAGCCCAGAGGGTCGGAACACTGAAGCTTTCTTT
15	TRBV6-5	TRBD1	few	TRBJ1-2	CASSYEDRDTYGYTF	TGTGCCAGCAGTTACGAGGACAGGGATACCTATGGCTACACCTTC
12	TRBV7-3	.	few	TRBJ2-5	CASSASGETQYF	TGTGCCAGCAGCGCGTCAGGAGAGACCCAGTACTTC
18	TRBV4-2	.	few	TRBJ1-6	CASSQESQRTRYNSPLHF	TGTGCCAGCAGCCAAGAATCCCAACGGACTCGCTATAATTCACCCCTCCACTTT
15	TRBV11-2	TRBD1	few	TRBJ1-1	CASSRRDRQNTEAFF	TGTGCCAGCAGCCGTCGGGACAGACAAAACACTGAAGCTTTCTTT
13	TRBV28	.	many	TRBJ2-3	CASSAAPGDTQYF	TGTGCCAGCAGTGCGGCCCCGGGGGATACGCAGTATTTT
16	TRBV24-1	TRBD2	.	TRBJ2-1	CATSDLHGGGNNEQFF	TGTGCCACCAGTGATTTGCATGGCGGGGGGAACAATGAGCAGTTCTTC
14	TRBV5-6	TRBD1	few	TRBJ2-7	CASSWGQESYEQYF	TGTGCCAGCAGCTGGGGACAGGAGAGCTACGAGCAGTACTTC
17	TRBV6-5	TRBD2	many	TRBJ2-5	CASSYSSSGGARETQYF	TGTGCCAGCAGTTACTCAAGTAGCGGGGGGGCCCGTGAGACCCAGTACTTC
15	TRBV10-3	.	few	TRBJ2-1	CAISEYGGAYNEQFF	TGTGCCATCAGTGAGTATGGGGGAGCCTACAATGAGCAGTTCTTC
16	TRBV25-1	TRBD2	once	TRBJ2-4	CASSEYSSGASNIQYF	TGTGCCAGCAGTGAATACTCTAGCGGAGCCTCCAACATTCAGTACTTC